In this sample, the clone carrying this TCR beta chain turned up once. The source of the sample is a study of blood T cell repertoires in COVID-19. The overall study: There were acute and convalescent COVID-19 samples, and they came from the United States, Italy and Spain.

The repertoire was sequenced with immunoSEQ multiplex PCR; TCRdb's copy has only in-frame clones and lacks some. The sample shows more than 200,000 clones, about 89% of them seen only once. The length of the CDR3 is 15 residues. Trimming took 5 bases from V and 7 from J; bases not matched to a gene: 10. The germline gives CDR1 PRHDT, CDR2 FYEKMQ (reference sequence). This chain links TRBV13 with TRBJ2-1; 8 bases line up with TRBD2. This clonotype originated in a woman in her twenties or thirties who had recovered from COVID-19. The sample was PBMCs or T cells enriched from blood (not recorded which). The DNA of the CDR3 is TGTGCCAGCAGCGGGGGACTAGTCTTTTTTAATGAGCAGTTCTTC. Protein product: CASSGGLVFFNEQFF.